This passage covers 19 T cell receptor beta chains from one sample sequenced in a study of blood T cells in healthy people across ages. Primers used in a second PCR of about 7 to 11 cycles were a sample-barcoded 5' primer and a J-beta primer mix. TCRdb recomputed calls from the 5' RACE reads with MiXCR, one row per CDR3 protein. The sample contains some 1.8 million distinct CDR3 sequences, more than 35% of which appear only once. Material: blood. These receptors were collected from a human donor in good health.

The genes are TRBV24-1 and TRBJ2-5, with 8 nucleotides matching TRBD2. V lost 4 bases and J lost 3; bases outside the gene matches: 9. Germline V gene sequence: CDR1 KGHDR, CDR2 SFDVKD. This CDR3 spans 16 amino acids. This CDR3 reads CATSDPGPRGEETQYF. The DNA for the CDR3 is TGTGCCACCAGTGACCCGGGGCCGCGGGGGGAAGAGACCCAGTACTTC.

V and J are TRBV2 and TRBJ1-2, with TRBD1 matching 7 bases. There are 15 residues in the CDR3. The V segment lost 5 bases and the J segment 2 bases; nucleotides outside the gene matches: 8. The V gene's germline CDR1 is SNHLY and CDR2 FYNNEI. CDR3 bases: TGTGCCAGCAGTTTTGGTTGGGACAGCAACTATGGCTACACCTTC. Protein sequence: CASSFGWDSNYGYTF.

This clonotype was counted only a few times. The rearrangement uses TRBV7-6 and TRBJ2-7; D gene unclear. V was pared by 2 bases and J by 6 bases, with 5 bases between. Per germline, CDR1 SGHVS and CDR2 FNYEAQ. The CDR3 is 11 amino acids. Here the CDR3 reads CASSLFSEQYF. CDR3 DNA: TGTGCCAGCAGCTTATTTAGCGAGCAGTACTTC.

The CDR3 is CATSSKSSYNSPLHF. DNA for the CDR3: TGTGCCACCAGTTCCAAGAGCTCCTATAATTCACCCCTCCACTTT. The chain carries TRBV24-1 and TRBJ1-6; D unclear. Trimming pared 6 bases from V and 0 bases from J, leaving 8 bases between. Germline V gene sequence: CDR1 KGHDR, CDR2 SFDVKD. This CDR3 has 15 amino acids.

In this sample, this clonotype turned up a few times. The V call is TRBV6-2 or TRBV6-3, the J call TRBJ1-1, with D perhaps TRBD1 (5 bases). With 5 bases removed from V and 3 bases from J, the gap between germline ends came to 13 bases. This CDR3 spans 14 amino acids. Germline V lookup: CDR1 MNHEY, CDR2 SVGEGT. The CDR3 DNA reads TGTGCCAGCAGTCCCGAGGGGATCTACACTGAAGCTTTCTTT. Protein: CASSPEGIYTEAFF.

This clonotype was seen repeatedly, ten times or more. The J gene is TRBJ2-3, the V gene TRBV12-3 or TRBV12-4, with 13 bases identical to TRBD2. The CDR3 loop spans 14 amino acids. The trim removed 2 bases at V and 9 bases at J, leaving 2 bases unmatched. The CDR3, as DNA: TGTGCCAGCAGTTTAACTAGCGGGGGGGACACGCAGTATTTT. Its translation: CASSLTSGGDTQYF.

The V and J genes are TRBV12-3 or TRBV12-4 and TRBJ2-3, with D tentatively TRBD1 or TRBD2 (6 bases each). The ends were cut back, 6 bases at V and 14 bases at J, with 18 bases in the middle. CDR3 length: 12 residues. CDR3 sequence reads: CASSADGGLWYF. DNA of the CDR3: TGTGCCAGCAGCGCCGACGGGGGCCTTTGGTATTTT.

The chain employs TRBV12-3 or TRBV12-4 and TRBJ2-5; 7 bases map to TRBD2. The J segment lost 5 bases and the V segment lost 5 bases, leaving 14 bases of the junction unmatched. This CDR3 comprises 16 residues. The CDR3 DNA sequence: TGTGCCAGCAGTCGGCTCCGACTAGCCATTGGGGAGACCCAGTACTTC. Protein: CASSRLRLAIGETQYF.

This rearrangement joins TRBV11-2 to TRBJ2-7, with a possible D match to TRBD1 (6 bases). CDR3 size: 14 residues. The V end lost 5 bases, the J end lost 1 base, and 12 bases lay between the germline ends. Germline V gene lookup returns CDR1 SGHAT and CDR2 FQNNGV. CDR3: CASSPRRGSYEQYF. CDR3 bases: TGTGCCAGCAGCCCTCGAAGGGGGTCCTACGAGCAGTACTTC.

The chain employs TRBV24-1 and TRBJ2-1, with D unclear. The V gene's germline CDR1 is KGHDR and CDR2 SFDVKD. This CDR3 region has 13 residues. The V and J ends lost 3 bases and 4 bases respectively, with 6 bases between them. The CDR3 region is CATSDDGYNEQFF. Here the CDR3 DNA reads TGTGCCACCAGTGATGATGGGTACAATGAGCAGTTCTTC.

The gene calls are TRBV4-1 and TRBJ1-3; D is ambiguous. V lost 1 base, J lost 7 bases, and 8 bases lay in between. Germline V gives CDR1 MGHRA, CDR2 YSYEKL. This CDR3 comprises 13 residues. CDR3 loop: CASSQAPGNTIYF. The CDR3 DNA sequence: TGCGCCAGCAGCCAAGCGCCGGGTAACACCATATATTTT.

The chain couples TRBV4-2 to TRBJ2-4; 10 bases are shared with TRBD1. The trim removed 5 bases at V and 10 bases at J, leaving 2 bases unmatched. CDR3 size: 12 residues. Germline CDR1 is LGHNA and CDR2 is YNFKEQ. The CDR3 sequence is CASSGTGVIQYF. The CDR3 DNA reads TGTGCCAGCAGCGGGACAGGGGTGATTCAGTACTTC.

This clonotype has only a few counts. The V gene is TRBV7-3, the J gene TRBJ1-2, with 9 bases identical to TRBD1. Germline V lookup: CDR1 SGHTA, CDR2 FQGTGA. This CDR3 has 15 amino acids. V lost 5 bases to trimming and J lost 3 bases; unmatched junction nucleotides: 7. The chain's CDR3 is CASSIGQGLHYGYTF. CDR3 DNA sequence: TGTGCCAGCAGCATCGGACAGGGGCTTCACTATGGCTACACCTTC.

The rearrangement links TRBV29-1 to TRBJ1-2, with D possibly being TRBD1 (5 bases). Looked up from germline, CDR1 is SQVTM and CDR2 is ANQGSEA. V lost 4 bases and J lost 4, with 19 bases in between. CDR3 length: 15 residues. The CDR3 coding sequence is TGCAGCGTTGGGCGAGGGGTCGGGGCGACCTATGGCTACACCTTC. It is translated as CSVGRGVGATYGYTF. Based on the CDR3 plus reference TRBV29-1 and TRBJ1-2, the full variable domain is SAVISQKPSRDICQRGTSLTIQCQVDSQVTMMFWYRQQPGQSLTLIATANQGSEATYESGFVIDKFPISRPNLTFSTLTVSNMSPEDSSIYLCSVGRGVGATYGYTFGSGTRLTVV.

This clonotype appeared a single time. Compared with germline, one end of the junction differs, possibly owing to a read error. This rearrangement joins TRBV7-2 to TRBJ1-2, with a possible D match to TRBD1 (5 bases). This CDR3 is built from 14 residues. Germline V gene lookup returns CDR1 SGHTA and CDR2 FQGNSA. The CDR3 spells CVSSPSRGSSAVTF. The CDR3 DNA sequence: TGTGTCAGCAGCCCCTCTAGGGGCTCTAGTGCCGTCACCTTC.

The V call is TRBV7-9, the J call TRBJ2-7; D gene ambiguous. The CDR3 runs to 16 residues. V lost 5 bases and J lost 2, with 19 bases in between. From germline, CDR1 is SEHNR and CDR2 FQNEAQ (reference sequence). CDR3 loop: CASSLGFRGQTYEQYF. The CDR3 coding sequence is TGTGCCAGCAGCCTAGGTTTTCGTGGCCAGACCTACGAGCAGTACTTC.

The sample holds many counts of this clonotype. The chain is built from TRBV28 and TRBJ2-7; D remains ambiguous. The CDR3 loop spans 11 amino acids. The germline V and J ends were trimmed by 6 bases and 0 bases, with 3 bases remaining between them. Per the germline V gene, CDR1 is MDHEN and CDR2 is SYDVKM. The CDR3 nucleotides are TGTGCCAGCAGGAGCTCCTACGAGCAGTACTTC. It encodes CASRSSYEQYF.

This clonotype turned up a few times. The chain recombines TRBV29-1 with TRBJ2-5; D might be TRBD1 or TRBD2, each matching 6 bases. The V gene lost 4 bases and the J gene lost 3 bases, with 18 bases spanning the gap. Per germline, CDR1 SQVTM and CDR2 ANQGSEA. This CDR3 contains 15 residues. The CDR3 nucleotides read TGCAGCGTTGTTTTTATGGGGGGCATAGAAGAGACCCAGTACTTC. Translated, it gives CSVVFMGGIEETQYF.

The J gene is TRBJ2-3, the V gene TRBV6-1; the D gene could be TRBD1 or TRBD2 (6 bases each). The ends were cut back, 3 bases at V and 2 bases at J, with 18 bases in the middle. The CDR3 has 17 residues. The germline V gene has CDR1 MNHNS and CDR2 SASEGT. The CDR3 reads CASSEFGGQAFTDTQYF. CDR3 nucleotide sequence: TGTGCCAGCAGTGAGTTCGGGGGCCAAGCATTCACAGATACGCAGTATTTT.